Listed here are 10 T cell receptor beta chains from one sample, sequenced in a study of vaccination and CD4 T cells after COVID-19. TCRdb passed the PCR reads through MiXCR, listing each CDR3 protein once. The profile shows about 21,000 distinct CDR3 sequences, about 58% of them singletons. Sequencing was performed on CD4+ T cells from blood, taken before SARS-CoV-2 vaccination. All receptors come from a human donor who had recovered from COVID-19.

The J gene is TRBJ1-4, the V gene TRBV20-1; D is ambiguous. The CDR3 is 12 amino acids. The germline gives CDR1 DFQATT, CDR2 SNEGSKA (reference sequence). The CDR3 DNA reads TGCACCGGCCGAGGGCCTAATGAAAAACTGTTTTTT. This codes for CTGRGPNEKLFF.

The chain joins TRBV7-9 to TRBJ2-5, with a weak D call TRBD1 (6 bases). This CDR3 is 13 amino acids long. Germline V CDR1 and CDR2: SEHNR, FQNEAQ (reference sequence). Trimming removed 6 bases at V and 3 bases at J, with 11 bases between. The CDR3 here is CASSFTGKETQYF. The CDR3 DNA reads as TGTGCCAGCAGTTTTACAGGGAAAGAGACCCAGTACTTC.

The chain couples TRBV7-3 to TRBJ2-2; possible D gene TRBD1, 6 bases. The germline CDR1 and CDR2 sequences are SGHTA and FQGTGA. The CDR3 totals 14 residues. Trimming stripped 3 bases from V and 4 bases from J, with 9 bases between. As DNA, the CDR3 is TGTGCCAGCAGCTTCACAGGGAGCACCGGGGAGCTGTTTTTT. Its translation: CASSFTGSTGELFF.

This clonotype was seen a few times. The V call is TRBV2, the J call TRBJ2-7, with TRBD1 matching 8 bases. With 5 bases clipped from V and 4 bases from J, the junction kept 7 bases outside the gene matches. The CDR3 sequence is 14 residues long. The germline gives CDR1 SNHLY, CDR2 FYNNEI. The chain's CDR3 is CASSKTGAAYEQYF. CDR3 DNA: TGTGCCAGCAGTAAGACAGGGGCGGCATACGAGCAGTACTTC.

The chain couples TRBV19 to TRBJ1-5; D gene uncertain. The germline gives CDR1 LNHDA, CDR2 SQIVND (reference sequence). The length of the CDR3 is 14 residues. The ends were cut back, 3 bases at V and 1 base at J, with 7 bases in the middle. CDR3 DNA sequence: TGTGCCAGTAGTATCGGAGGGAGCAATCAGCCCCAGCATTTT. Translating gives CASSIGGSNQPQHF.

V usage is TRBV30 and J usage is TRBJ1-5; no clear D. CDR1 and CDR2 (germline): GTSNPN, SVGIG (reference sequence). Trimming took 1 base from V and 4 from J, leaving 8 bases between them. This CDR3 is built from 13 residues. CDR3 region: CAWSESGNQPQHF. CDR3 bases: TGTGCCTGGAGTGAATCAGGTAATCAGCCCCAGCATTTT.

This clonotype was seen a few times. The V gene is TRBV15, the J gene TRBJ1-5, with 8 nucleotides matching TRBD1. CDR3 size: 16 residues. Germline CDR1 is LNHNV and CDR2 is YYDKDF (reference sequence). V lost 1 base, J lost 4 bases, and 6 bases stayed unmatched. The CDR3 DNA is TGTGCCACCAGCAGAGGCCGGGACAGGCCGAATCAGCCCCAGCATTTT. Its protein is CATSRGRDRPNQPQHF.

The V and J genes are TRBV11-1 and TRBJ2-7; no clear D gene. The CDR3 loop spans 14 amino acids. Per germline, CDR1 SGHAT and CDR2 FQDESV (reference sequence). V was pared by 2 bases and J by 3 bases, with 11 bases between. CDR3 residues: CASSLRREFYEQYF. The CDR3 nucleotides are TGTGCCAGCAGCTTAAGGCGAGAGTTCTACGAGCAGTACTTC.

The chain uses TRBV7-2 and TRBJ1-2; D not resolved. Between the trimmed V and J ends, which lost 2 bases and 4 bases, there was a span of 11 bases. Germline loops: CDR1 SGHTA, CDR2 FQGNSA. This CDR3 is built from 14 residues. The CDR3 DNA reads TGTGCCAGCAGCTTAAGCCCGGTAGGCTATGGCTACACCTTC. Residues: CASSLSPVGYGYTF.

CDR3 in DNA: TGCAGTGCTAGAGATCCCGGCAGGGGATTAAGAGATACGCAGTATTTT. Encoded protein: CSARDPGRGLRDTQYF. The chain employs TRBV20-1 and TRBJ2-3; maybe TRBD1 (6 bases). V lost 0 bases and J 5 bases, leaving 18 bases between the germline ends. This CDR3 is built from 16 residues. Germline V lookup: CDR1 DFQATT, CDR2 SNEGSKA (reference sequence).